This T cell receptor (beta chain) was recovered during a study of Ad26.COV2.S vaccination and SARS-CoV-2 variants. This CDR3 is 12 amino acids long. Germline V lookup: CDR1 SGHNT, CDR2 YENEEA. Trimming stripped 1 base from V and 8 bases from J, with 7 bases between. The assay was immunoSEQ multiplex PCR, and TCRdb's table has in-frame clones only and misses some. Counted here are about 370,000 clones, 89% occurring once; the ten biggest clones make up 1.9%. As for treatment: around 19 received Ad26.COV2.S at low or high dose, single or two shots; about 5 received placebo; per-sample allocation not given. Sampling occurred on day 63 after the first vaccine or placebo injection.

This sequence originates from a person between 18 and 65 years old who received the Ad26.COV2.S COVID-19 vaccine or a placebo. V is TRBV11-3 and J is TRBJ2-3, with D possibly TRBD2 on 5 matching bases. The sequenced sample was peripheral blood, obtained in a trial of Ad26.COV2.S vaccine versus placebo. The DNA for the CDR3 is TGTGCCAGCAGCTTAGTAGAGGGTACGCAGTATTTT. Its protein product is CASSLVEGTQYF.